Below are 9 T cell receptor beta chains sequenced from a single sample in a study of blood T cell repertoires in COVID-19. TCRdb's copy holds only in-frame clones and misses some; the assay was immunoSEQ multiplex PCR. The sample has about 200,000 clones; roughly 90% are singletons. Sequencing used PBMCs or T cells enriched from blood (not recorded which). These receptors were taken from a woman between 18 and 29 years old who had recovered from COVID-19.

The V gene is TRBV11-2, the J gene TRBJ1-1; D gene ambiguous. The CDR3 has 15 amino acids. V was pared by 5 bases and J by 2 bases, with 15 bases between. The germline CDR1 and CDR2 sequences are SGHAT and FQNNGV. CDR3 sequence: CASSPSRVINTEAFF. In DNA, the CDR3 is TGTGCCAGCAGCCCCTCACGGGTAATCAACACTGAAGCTTTCTTT.

The chain links TRBV2 to TRBJ1-1; D might be TRBD1 (6 bases). The germline V gene encodes CDR1 SNHLY and CDR2 FYNNEI. This CDR3 region has 15 residues. Trimming took off 8 bases at V and 5 bases at J, with 21 bases between the two ends. In DNA form, the CDR3 reads TGTGCCAGCCTATACAGGGTTTCTTTGGTTACTGAAGCTTTCTTT. Translating gives CASLYRVSLVTEAFF.

This chain uses TRBV2 with TRBJ2-1, with 12 bases matching TRBD1. The CDR3 has 14 amino acids. The germline CDR1 and CDR2 sequences are SNHLY and FYNNEI. J lost 7 bases, V lost 7 bases, and 5 bases had no gene match. CDR3: CASTWDRGPNEQFF. CDR3 bases: TGTGCCAGCACCTGGGACAGGGGGCCGAATGAGCAGTTCTTC. Supplemented by reference TRBV2 and TRBJ2-1, the full variable domain reads EPEVTQTPSHQVTQMGQEVILRCVPISNHLYFYWYRQILGQKVEFLVSFYNNEISEKSEIFDDQFSVERPDGSNFTLKIRSTKLEDSAMYFCASTWDRGPNEQFFGPGTRLTVL.

The chain is built from TRBV19 and TRBJ1-4; TRBD1 might be the D (6 bases). Germline V gene sequence: CDR1 LNHDA, CDR2 SQIVND (reference sequence). V gave up 6 bases and J gave up 6 bases, with 11 bases separating them. The length of the CDR3 is 13 residues. The CDR3 region has the DNA TGTGCCAGTAGGGTACAGGGTGATGAAAAACTGTTTTTT. Its translation: CASRVQGDEKLFF.

This rearrangement joins TRBV5-1 to TRBJ2-5; TRBD1 matches at 9 bases. CDR1 and CDR2 from the germline V gene are SGHRS and YFSETQ. The CDR3 sequence is 15 residues long. Germline trimming cut 1 base from V and 5 bases from J; bases unmatched to any gene: 6. The CDR3 nucleotides are TGCGCCAGCAGCTTGAGAACAGGGGGCGGGGAGACCCAGTACTTC. Residues: CASSLRTGGGETQYF.

The chain employs TRBV24-1 and TRBJ2-5, with TRBD2 matching 7 bases. The ends lost 6 bases at V and 4 bases at J; junction bases unmatched: 4. The CDR3 is made up of 13 amino acids. Germline CDR1 KGHDR, CDR2 SFDVKD. CDR3 residues: CATSTGRGETQYF. CDR3 DNA: TGTGCCACCAGTACTGGGAGGGGAGAGACCCAGTACTTC.

This chain uses TRBV7-9 with TRBJ1-2, with TRBD1 identical over 7 bases. The CDR3 extends over 13 amino acids. Germline loops: CDR1 SEHNR, CDR2 FQNEAQ (reference sequence). The V segment lost 6 bases and the J segment 4 bases; nucleotides outside the gene matches: 5. CDR3 sequence: CASRADRTYGYTF. The CDR3 DNA is TGTGCCAGCAGGGCGGACAGGACCTATGGCTACACCTTC.

The rearrangement uses TRBV6-1 and TRBJ1-5, with D tentatively TRBD1 (6 bases). The V end lost 0 bases, the J end lost 6 bases, and 15 bases lay between the germline ends. This CDR3 has 16 amino acids. CDR1 is MNHNS and CDR2 is SASEGT in the germline V gene. The DNA for the CDR3 is TGTGCCAGCAGTGAAGCTAAAAACAGGGTCCTTCAGCCCCAGCATTTT. Encoded protein: CASSEAKNRVLQPQHF.

The J gene is TRBJ2-3, the V gene TRBV10-1, with a weak D call TRBD2 (7 bases). With 0 bases removed from V and 7 bases from J, the gap between germline ends came to 14 bases. The germline V gene has CDR1 WNHNN and CDR2 SYGVQD (reference sequence). CDR3 length: 15 residues. As DNA, the CDR3 is TGCGCCAGCAGTGAGTCCGGCGGGGGCATCCATACGCAGTATTTT. It codes for CASSESGGGIHTQYF.